A selection of T cell receptor beta chains follows, all from one sample in a study of OX40 agonist ivuxolimab in advanced cancers. Using immunoSEQ multiplex PCR, the repertoire was profiled, and TCRdb retains in-frame clones only, with some absent. The table has about 51,000 clones, about 86% seen once. The sample was CD4+ or CD8+ T cells sorted from blood, taken in a trial of the OX40 agonist ivuxolimab. The source is an adult with an advanced solid tumor such as melanoma, head and neck, liver or kidney cancer. The CDR3 runs from the conserved cysteine through the conserved F or W. The order of the fields is CDR3 protein, CDR3 DNA, D gene, V gene, clone size, J gene. D genes are given only for firm matches. Rows give clone size only sometimes, using once, few, many, or a class for an expanded clone.

CDR3: CASSFGSPGSYNEQFF; DNA: TGTGCCAGCAGCTTTGGGTCCCCCGGATCCTACAATGAGCAGTTCTTC; D: NA; V: TRBV7-2; size: NA; J: TRBJ2-1
CDR3: CASSPLPPGLQARDTQYF; DNA: TGTGCCAGCAGCCCCCTACCGCCGGGACTCCAAGCGCGGGATACGCAGTATTTT; D: NA; V: TRBV5-4; size: NA; J: TRBJ2-3
CDR3: CASSLGLAGVLNTDTQYF; DNA: TGCGCCAGCAGCTTAGGACTAGCGGGGGTGCTGAACACAGATACGCAGTATTTT; D: TRBD2; V: TRBV5-1; size: NA; J: TRBJ2-3
CDR3: CASTHLTGTGVGGYTF; DNA: TGTGCCAGCACCCACTTAACCGGGACAGGGGTTGGTGGCTACACCTTC; D: TRBD1; V: TRBV6-6; size: once; J: TRBJ1-2
CDR3: CATSRDGSGRSYEQYF; DNA: TGTGCCACCAGCAGAGATGGCAGCGGACGCTCCTACGAGCAGTACTTC; D: NA; V: TRBV15; size: NA; J: TRBJ2-7
CDR3: CASSGARGGRTDTQYF; DNA: TGTGCCAGCAGCGGGGCGCGGGGGGGCCGCACAGATACGCAGTATTTT; D: TRBD2; V: TRBV5-4; size: NA; J: TRBJ2-3
CDR3: CASSLEEVGRGSHEQYF; DNA: TGTGCCAGCAGCTTAGAGGAGGTGGGCAGGGGTTCCCACGAGCAGTACTTC; D: NA; V: TRBV7-8; size: NA; J: TRBJ2-7
CDR3: CASSPRIASGDNYGYTF; DNA: TGTGCCAGCAGCCCAAGAATCGCCTCAGGGGACAACTATGGCTACACCTTC; D: NA; V: TRBV7-2; size: NA; J: TRBJ1-2
CDR3: CASSVVDKYGYTF; DNA: TGTGCCAGCAGCGTAGTCGATAAGTATGGCTACACCTTC; D: NA; V: TRBV9; size: few; J: TRBJ1-2
CDR3: CASSVTGKAISETQYF; DNA: TGTGCCAGCAGTGTGACAGGGAAGGCGATTTCGGAGACCCAGTACTTC; D: TRBD1; V: TRBV2; size: NA; J: TRBJ2-5
CDR3: CASSLDSGAPREQYF; DNA: TGTGCCAGCAGCTTAGACAGCGGGGCCCCTAGGGAGCAGTACTTC; D: TRBD2; V: TRBV7-2; size: once; J: TRBJ2-7
CDR3: CASSPLSGTGGNTEAFF; DNA: TGTGCCAGCAGCCCGCTGTCCGGGACAGGGGGGAACACTGAAGCTTTCTTT; D: TRBD1; V: TRBV7-7; size: NA; J: TRBJ1-1
CDR3: CASSQDTSARGAQETQYF; DNA: TGTGCCAGCAGCCAAGATACGTCTGCCAGGGGGGCCCAAGAGACCCAGTACTTC; D: NA; V: TRBV4-2; size: NA; J: TRBJ2-5
CDR3: CASSPEGAYSPLHF; DNA: TGTGCCAGCAGCCCTGAGGGGGCTTATTCACCCCTCCACTTT; D: TRBD1; V: TRBV11-2; size: NA; J: TRBJ1-6
CDR3: CASSEAPRQVDSGAQYF; DNA: TGTGCCAGCAGTGAAGCGCCTAGACAGGTTGACAGCGGGGCCCAGTACTTC; D: NA; V: TRBV6-1; size: NA; J: TRBJ2-5
CDR3: CASSFTDTQYF; DNA: TGCGCCAGCAGCTTTACAGATACGCAGTATTTT; D: NA; V: TRBV5-1; size: NA; J: TRBJ2-3
CDR3: CASSPFRVEDTEAFF; DNA: TGTGCCAGCTCACCATTTAGGGTTGAGGACACTGAAGCTTTCTTT; D: NA; V: TRBV18; size: NA; J: TRBJ1-1
CDR3: CASSFGTGANNSPLHF; DNA: TGTGCCAGCAGCTTCGGGACAGGGGCTAATAATTCACCCCTCCACTTT; D: TRBD1; V: TRBV11-2; size: few; J: TRBJ1-6
CDR3: CASSTFRGYNEQFF; DNA: TGTGCCAGCAGCACCTTTCGGGGCTACAATGAGCAGTTCTTC; D: NA; V: TRBV7-2; size: NA; J: TRBJ2-1
CDR3: CASSLLRDSLRVETQYF; DNA: TGTGCCAGCAGCTTACTCCGGGACAGCCTGAGGGTGGAGACCCAGTACTTC; D: TRBD1; V: TRBV7-2; size: NA; J: TRBJ2-5
CDR3: CASSEPSGGAINTQYF; DNA: TGTGCCAGCAGTGAACCCAGCGGGGGGGCCATAAATACGCAGTATTTT; D: TRBD2; V: TRBV25-1; size: NA; J: TRBJ2-3
CDR3: CASSLGQISTDTQYF; DNA: TGTGCCAGCAGCTTAGGACAGATTAGCACAGATACGCAGTATTTT; D: NA; V: TRBV7-9; size: NA; J: TRBJ2-3
CDR3: CASSPGTSGGADEQFF; DNA: TGTGCCAGCAGCCCCGGGACTAGCGGGGGGGCCGATGAGCAGTTCTTC; D: TRBD2; V: TRBV2; size: NA; J: TRBJ2-1
CDR3: CASSPGQGTGNTIYF; DNA: TGTGCCAGTAGTCCCGGACAGGGGACAGGAAACACCATATATTTT; D: TRBD1; V: TRBV19; size: NA; J: TRBJ1-3
CDR3: CASSNPGRNYEQYF; DNA: TGTGCCAGCAGTAACCCGGGACGGAACTACGAGCAGTACTTC; D: NA; V: TRBV6-5; size: NA; J: TRBJ2-7
CDR3: CASSLVGMNTEAFF; DNA: TGTGCCAGCAGCCTAGTAGGAATGAACACTGAAGCTTTCTTT; D: NA; V: TRBV11-2; size: NA; J: TRBJ1-1
CDR3: CASSAGGPATDTQYF; DNA: TGTGCCAGCAGCGCCGGGGGGCCTGCCACAGATACGCAGTATTTT; D: NA; V: TRBV9; size: once; J: TRBJ2-3
CDR3: CASSVEGDSGNTIYF; DNA: TGTGCCAGCAGCGTAGAGGGGGACTCCGGAAACACCATATATTTT; D: NA; V: TRBV9; size: NA; J: TRBJ1-3
CDR3: CASPGQGYVGELFF; DNA: TGTGCCAGTCCGGGACAGGGGTATGTCGGGGAGCTGTTTTTT; D: TRBD1; V: TRBV6-1; size: few; J: TRBJ2-2
CDR3: CASSRGQGNYGYTF; DNA: TGTGCCAGCAGCCGGGGGCAGGGAAACTATGGCTACACCTTC; D: NA; V: TRBV2; size: NA; J: TRBJ1-2
CDR3: CASSTTPDGRKLFF; DNA: TGTGCCAGCAGTACGACCCCCGACGGGAGAAAACTGTTTTTT; D: NA; V: TRBV6-5; size: NA; J: TRBJ1-4
CDR3: CSARTGTGEAFF; DNA: TGCAGCGCCCGGACGGGAACAGGTGAAGCTTTCTTT; D: NA; V: TRBV29-1; size: once; J: TRBJ1-1
CDR3: CATHHRDGTYEQYF; DNA: TGTGCCACCCACCACCGGGACGGAACCTACGAGCAGTACTTC; D: NA; V: TRBV5-5; size: NA; J: TRBJ2-7
CDR3: CASSYGTGRGVDTQYF; DNA: TGTGCCAGCAGTTACGGGACAGGCCGTGGGGTTGATACGCAGTATTTT; D: TRBD1; V: TRBV6-6; size: NA; J: TRBJ2-3
CDR3: CASSPLAGDTDTQYF; DNA: TGTGCCAGCTCACCCTTAGCGGGGGACACAGATACGCAGTATTTT; D: TRBD2; V: TRBV18; size: NA; J: TRBJ2-3
CDR3: CAISESIAGNYGYTF; DNA: TGTGCCATCAGTGAGTCGATCGCAGGGAACTATGGCTACACCTTC; D: NA; V: TRBV10-3; size: NA; J: TRBJ1-2
CDR3: CASSEGGALGTQYF; DNA: TGTGCCAGCAGCGAGGGGGGGGCCCTTGGGACCCAGTACTTC; D: NA; V: TRBV11-2; size: NA; J: TRBJ2-5
CDR3: CSVTGLYNEKLFF; DNA: TGCAGCGTGACAGGCCTCTACAATGAAAAACTGTTTTTT; D: NA; V: TRBV29-1; size: NA; J: TRBJ1-4
CDR3: CSASRFDEQFF; DNA: TGCAGTGCTAGTCGGTTCGATGAGCAGTTCTTC; D: NA; V: TRBV20-1; size: once; J: TRBJ2-1
CDR3: CASSSGTVSSPLHF; DNA: TGTGCCAGCAGTTCCGGGACAGTTTCTTCACCCCTCCACTTT; D: TRBD1; V: TRBV27; size: few; J: TRBJ1-6
CDR3: CASSWGYADTQYF; DNA: TGTGCCAGCAGCTGGGGATACGCAGATACGCAGTATTTT; D: NA; V: TRBV5-6; size: NA; J: TRBJ2-3
CDR3: CASSSGQGAQEQYF; DNA: TGCGCCAGCAGCTCGGGACAGGGGGCACAAGAGCAGTACTTC; D: TRBD1; V: TRBV5-1; size: NA; J: TRBJ2-7
CDR3: CSVSPGVGQPQHF; DNA: TGCAGCGTTTCACCAGGAGTTGGACAGCCCCAGCATTTT; D: NA; V: TRBV29-1; size: NA; J: TRBJ1-5